This entry features one TCR beta chain sequence. This sample was taken from a study of blood T cell repertoires in COVID-19. Looking at the study overall: Researchers got acute and convalescent COVID-19 samples from the United States, Italy and Spain.

Germline V gene sequence: CDR1 LNHDA, CDR2 SQIVND (reference sequence). J gave up 3 bases and V 5 bases, and 6 bases lay outside the gene matches. CDR3 size: 16 residues. Original processing notes: The assay estimated nucleated cells by amplifying reference gene primers. Sequencing was performed with immunoSEQ multiplex PCR; in TCRdb, only in-frame clones are kept and a portion is missing. V and J calls and clone size come straight from that table; D and trimming were deduced from the DNA. Of about 55,000 clones listed, about nine tenths are singletons. What was sequenced was peripheral blood. The receptor was derived from a man between 60 and 75 years old with active COVID-19. This chain uses TRBV19 with TRBJ1-5; 11 bases agree with TRBD1. In nucleotides, the CDR3 is TGTGCCAGTAGTCCCTGGACAGGGGGCGTCAATCAGCCCCAGCATTTT. This sequence encodes CASSPWTGGVNQPQHF. Together with reference TRBV19 and TRBJ1-5, the CDR3 gives the full variable domain: DGGITQSPKYLFRKEGQNVTLSCEQNLNHDAMYWYRQDPGQGLRLIYYSQIVNDFQKGDIAEGYSVSREKKESFPLTVTSAQKNPTAFYLCASSPWTGGVNQPQHFGDGTRLSIL.